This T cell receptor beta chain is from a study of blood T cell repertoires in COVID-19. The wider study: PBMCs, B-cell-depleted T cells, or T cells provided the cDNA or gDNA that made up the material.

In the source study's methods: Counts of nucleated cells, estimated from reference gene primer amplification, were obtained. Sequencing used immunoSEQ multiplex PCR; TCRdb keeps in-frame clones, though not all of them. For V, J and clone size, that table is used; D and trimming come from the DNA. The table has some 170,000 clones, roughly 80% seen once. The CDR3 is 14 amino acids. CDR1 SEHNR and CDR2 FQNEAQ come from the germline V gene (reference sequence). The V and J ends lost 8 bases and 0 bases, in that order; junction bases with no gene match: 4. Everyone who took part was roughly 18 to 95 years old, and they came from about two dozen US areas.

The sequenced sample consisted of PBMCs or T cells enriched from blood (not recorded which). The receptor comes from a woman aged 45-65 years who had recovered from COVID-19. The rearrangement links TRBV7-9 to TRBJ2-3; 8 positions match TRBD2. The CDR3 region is CASLIAGSTDTQYF. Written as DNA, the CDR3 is TGTGCCAGCCTTATAGCGGGAAGCACAGATACGCAGTATTTT.